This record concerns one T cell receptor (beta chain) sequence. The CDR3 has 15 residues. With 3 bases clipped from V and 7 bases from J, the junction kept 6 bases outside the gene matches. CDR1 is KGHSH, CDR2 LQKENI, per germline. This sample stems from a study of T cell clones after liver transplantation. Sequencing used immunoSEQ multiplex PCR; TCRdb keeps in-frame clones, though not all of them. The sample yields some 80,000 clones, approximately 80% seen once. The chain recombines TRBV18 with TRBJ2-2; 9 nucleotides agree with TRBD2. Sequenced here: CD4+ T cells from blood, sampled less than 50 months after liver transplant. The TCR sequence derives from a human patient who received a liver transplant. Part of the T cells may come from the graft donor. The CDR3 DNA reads TGTGCCAGCTCACCTGACGAGACTAGCGGCGGGGAGCTGTTTTTT. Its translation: CASSPDETSGGELFF.